This T cell receptor beta chain originates from a study of T-cell reconstitution after alpha-beta-depleted transplantation in children. The CDR3 length is 13 residues. Trimming stripped 6 bases from V and 1 base from J, with 9 bases between. CDR1 and CDR2 from the germline V gene are SGHRS and YFSETQ. Unique molecular identifiers were built into the TCRbeta library. TCRdb passed the PCR reads through MiXCR, listing each CDR3 protein once. The sample yields around 420,000 distinct CDR3 sequences, around 15% seen once. Regarding the study as a whole: At the one-year point after transplant, T-cell counts and TCRbeta diversity were found to come mostly from T cells that had been newly produced. Several hundred graft clones that had expanded were reportedly the source of alpha-beta T cells about two months after transplant. At day 60, the high TCRbeta diversity found in some patients originated from recipient T cells and thymic progenitors that had survived.

As to this clonotype: What it recognizes is unknown.

The receptor comes from a boy in the first two years of life who had a stem cell transplant for Wiskott-Aldrich syndrome, so the T cells may come from the graft donor. The specimen was PBMCs, mostly from graft donor cells, collected 360 days after TCRalphabeta/CD19-depleted stem cell transplant. V and J are TRBV5-1 and TRBJ2-3; possibly TRBD1 or TRBD2 for D (5 bases each). The CDR3 DNA reads as TGCGCCAGCACGGGACCCGGCACAGATACGCAGTATTTT. As protein: CASTGPGTDTQYF.